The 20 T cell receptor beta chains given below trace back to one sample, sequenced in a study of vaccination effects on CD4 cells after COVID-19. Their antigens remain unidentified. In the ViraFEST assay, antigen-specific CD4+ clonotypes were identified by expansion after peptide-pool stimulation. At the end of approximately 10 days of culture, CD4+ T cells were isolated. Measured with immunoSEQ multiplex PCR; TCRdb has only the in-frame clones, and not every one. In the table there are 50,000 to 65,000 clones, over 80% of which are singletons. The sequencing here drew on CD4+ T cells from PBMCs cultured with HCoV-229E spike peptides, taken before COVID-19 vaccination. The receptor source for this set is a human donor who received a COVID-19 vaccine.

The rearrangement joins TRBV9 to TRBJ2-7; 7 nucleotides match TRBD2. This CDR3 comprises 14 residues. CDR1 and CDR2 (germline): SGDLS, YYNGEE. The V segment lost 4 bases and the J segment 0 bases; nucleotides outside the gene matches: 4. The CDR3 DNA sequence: TGTGCCAGCAGCCCCCGGACTAGCTCCTACGAGCAGTACGTC. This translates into CASSPRTSSYEQYV.

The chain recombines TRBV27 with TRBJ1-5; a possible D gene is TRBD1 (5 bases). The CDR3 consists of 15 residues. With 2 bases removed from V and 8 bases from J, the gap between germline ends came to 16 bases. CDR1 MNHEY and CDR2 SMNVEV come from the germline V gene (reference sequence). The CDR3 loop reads CASSLRPQGTKPQHF. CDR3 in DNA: TGTGCCAGCAGTTTACGCCCCCAGGGTACTAAGCCCCAGCATTTT.

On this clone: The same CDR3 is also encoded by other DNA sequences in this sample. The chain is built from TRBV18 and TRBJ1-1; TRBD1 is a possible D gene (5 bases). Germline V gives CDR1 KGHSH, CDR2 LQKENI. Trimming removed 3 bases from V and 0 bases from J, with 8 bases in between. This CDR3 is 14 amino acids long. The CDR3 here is CASSPQGLNTEAFF. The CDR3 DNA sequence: TGTGCCAGCTCACCCCAGGGTCTGAACACTGAAGCTTTCTTT.

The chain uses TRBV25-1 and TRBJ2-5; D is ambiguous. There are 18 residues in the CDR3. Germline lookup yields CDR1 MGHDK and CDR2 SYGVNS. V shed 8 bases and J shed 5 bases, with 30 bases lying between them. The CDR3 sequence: CASGPEPLRRRIWETQYF. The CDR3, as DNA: TGTGCCAGCGGTCCCGAACCTCTTCGACGGCGAATCTGGGAGACCCAGTACTTC.

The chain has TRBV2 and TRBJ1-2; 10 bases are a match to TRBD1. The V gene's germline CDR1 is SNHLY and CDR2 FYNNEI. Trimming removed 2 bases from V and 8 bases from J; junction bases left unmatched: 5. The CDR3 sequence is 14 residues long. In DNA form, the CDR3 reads TGTGCCAGCAGTGAATCCGGGACAGGGGAAGGCTACACCTTC. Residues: CASSESGTGEGYTF.

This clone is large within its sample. CDR3 coding DNA: TGTGCCAGTAGTATTGCAGGGCGTAATTCCGGGGAGCTGTTTTTT. It codes for CASSIAGRNSGELFF. V gene TRBV19 combines with J gene TRBJ2-2; possibly TRBD1 for D (5 bases). This CDR3 is built from 15 residues. V lost 3 bases to trimming and J lost 6 bases, with 14 bases between them. From germline, CDR1 is LNHDA and CDR2 SQIVND (reference sequence).

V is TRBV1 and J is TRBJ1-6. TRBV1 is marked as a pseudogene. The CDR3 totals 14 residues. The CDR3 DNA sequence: TGCACCAGCAGCCGACGGACGATTGAATCACCCCTCCACTTT. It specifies CTSSRRTIESPLHF.

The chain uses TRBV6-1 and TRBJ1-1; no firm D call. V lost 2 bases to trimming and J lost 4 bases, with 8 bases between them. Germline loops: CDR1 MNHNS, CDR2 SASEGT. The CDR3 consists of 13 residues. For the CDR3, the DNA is TGTGCCAGCAGTGAACTTAGAGGCACTGAAGCTTTCTTT. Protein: CASSELRGTEAFF.

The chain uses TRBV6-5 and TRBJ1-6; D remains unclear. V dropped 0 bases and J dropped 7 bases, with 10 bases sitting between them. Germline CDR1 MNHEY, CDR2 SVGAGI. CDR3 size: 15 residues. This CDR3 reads CASSYSRLLNSPLHF. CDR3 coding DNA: TGTGCCAGCAGTTACTCGCGCCTTTTAAATTCACCCCTCCACTTT.

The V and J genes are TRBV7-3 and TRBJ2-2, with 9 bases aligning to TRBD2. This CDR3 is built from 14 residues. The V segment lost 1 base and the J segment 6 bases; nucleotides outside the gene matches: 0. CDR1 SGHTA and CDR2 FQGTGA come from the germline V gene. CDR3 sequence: CASSLSGGAGELFF. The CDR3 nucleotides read TGTGCCAGCAGCTTAAGCGGGGGGGCCGGGGAGCTGTTTTTT.

CDR3 loop: CASARDRDSPLHF. CDR3 nucleotide sequence: TGTGCCAGCGCCAGAGACAGAGATTCACCCCTCCACTTT. V and J are TRBV6-5 and TRBJ1-6, with a possible D match to TRBD1 (5 bases). Deletions cut 8 bases from V and 8 bases from J, with 13 bases between. The CDR3 has 13 residues. Per germline, CDR1 MNHEY and CDR2 SVGAGI.

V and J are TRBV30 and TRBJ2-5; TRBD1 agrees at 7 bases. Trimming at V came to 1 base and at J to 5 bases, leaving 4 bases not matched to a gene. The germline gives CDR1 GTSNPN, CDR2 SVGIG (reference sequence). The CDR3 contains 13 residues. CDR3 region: CAWSGGGWETQYF. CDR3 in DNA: TGTGCCTGGAGTGGAGGGGGCTGGGAGACCCAGTACTTC.

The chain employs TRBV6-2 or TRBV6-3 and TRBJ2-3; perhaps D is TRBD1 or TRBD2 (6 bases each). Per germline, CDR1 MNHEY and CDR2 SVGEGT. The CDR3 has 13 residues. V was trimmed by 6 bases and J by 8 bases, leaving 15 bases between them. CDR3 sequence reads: CASSLGGTGTQYF. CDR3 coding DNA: TGTGCCAGCAGCCTCGGGGGCACGGGTACGCAGTATTTT.

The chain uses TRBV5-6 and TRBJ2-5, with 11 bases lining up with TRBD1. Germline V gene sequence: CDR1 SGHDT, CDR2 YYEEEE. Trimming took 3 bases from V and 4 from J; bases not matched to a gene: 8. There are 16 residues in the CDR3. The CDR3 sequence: CASSSLPGQGGETQYF. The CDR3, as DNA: TGTGCCAGCAGCTCCCTTCCGGGACAGGGGGGAGAGACCCAGTACTTC. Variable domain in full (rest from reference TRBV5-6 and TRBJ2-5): DAGVTQSPTHLIKTRGQQVTLRCSPKSGHDTVSWYQQALGQGPQFIFQYYEEEERQRGNFPDRFSGHQFPNYSSELNVNALLLGDSALYLCASSSLPGQGGETQYFGPGTRLLVL.

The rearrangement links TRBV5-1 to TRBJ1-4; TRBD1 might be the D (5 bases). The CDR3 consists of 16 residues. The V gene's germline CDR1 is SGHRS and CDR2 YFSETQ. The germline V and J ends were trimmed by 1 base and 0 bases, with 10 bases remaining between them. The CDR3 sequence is CASSLPQGTTNEKLFF. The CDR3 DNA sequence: TGCGCCAGCAGCTTGCCCCAGGGTACAACTAATGAAAAACTGTTTTTT.

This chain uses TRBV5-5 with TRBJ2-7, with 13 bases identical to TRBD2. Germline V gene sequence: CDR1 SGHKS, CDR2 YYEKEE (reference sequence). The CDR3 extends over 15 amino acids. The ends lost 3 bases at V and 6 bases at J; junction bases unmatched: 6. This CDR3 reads CASSSTSGGAFEQYV. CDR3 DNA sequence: TGTGCCAGCAGCTCAACTAGCGGGGGGGCCTTCGAGCAGTACGTC.

The CDR3 region is CASSYSWTGFSTDTQYF. CDR3 nucleotide sequence: TGTGCCAGCAGTTACTCTTGGACAGGATTCAGCACAGATACGCAGTATTTT. V usage is TRBV6-2 or TRBV6-3 and J usage is TRBJ2-3; 7 nucleotides agree with TRBD1. In germline, CDR1 is MNHEY, CDR2 SVGEGT. This CDR3 has 17 residues. After removal of 0 bases from V and 0 bases from J, the junction contained 6 bases not matched to a gene.

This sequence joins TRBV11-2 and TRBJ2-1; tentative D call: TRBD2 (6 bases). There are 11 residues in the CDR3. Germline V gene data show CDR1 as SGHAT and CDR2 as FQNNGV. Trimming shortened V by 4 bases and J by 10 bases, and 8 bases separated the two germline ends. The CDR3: CASSWEDEQFF. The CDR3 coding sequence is TGTGCCAGCAGCTGGGAGGACGAGCAGTTCTTC.

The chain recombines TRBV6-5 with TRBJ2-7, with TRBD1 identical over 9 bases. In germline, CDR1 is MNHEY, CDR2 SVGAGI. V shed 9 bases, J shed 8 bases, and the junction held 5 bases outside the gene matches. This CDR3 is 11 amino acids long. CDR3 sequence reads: CASKQGAKQYV. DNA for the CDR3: TGTGCCAGTAAACAGGGGGCGAAGCAGTACGTC.

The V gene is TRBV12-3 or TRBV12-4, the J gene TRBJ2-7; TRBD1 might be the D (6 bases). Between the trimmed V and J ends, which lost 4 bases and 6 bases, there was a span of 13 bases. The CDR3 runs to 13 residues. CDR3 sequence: CASSSLQGSEQYV. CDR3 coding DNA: TGTGCCAGCAGTTCCTTACAGGGATCCGAGCAGTACGTC.